This T cell receptor (beta chain) was obtained from a study of T cell responses to AZD1222 COVID-19 vaccine. Profiling relied on immunoSEQ multiplex PCR, and the TCRdb table lists in-frame clones only, not all of them. Of approximately 130,000 clones detected, 93% appear once; the ten largest clones hold 0.75% to 0.95%. Germline CDR1 reads SGHAT; CDR2 reads FQNNGV. The CDR3 totals 15 residues. V was shortened by 3 bases and J by 5 bases, with 14 bases between the two germline ends. The chain links TRBV11-2 to TRBJ2-1; D call uncertain. Sequenced material: peripheral blood, taken on day 0 of AZD1222 vaccination. This clonotype was obtained from an adult in good health. The CDR3 DNA reads as TGTGCCAGCAGCTTTACCGCGGACCTCCACAATGAGCAGTTCTTC. It specifies CASSFTADLHNEQFF. Complete variable domain (other parts from reference TRBV11-2 and TRBJ2-1): EAGVAQSPRYKIIEKRQSVAFWCNPISGHATLYWYQQILGQGPKLLIQFQNNGVVDDSQLPKDRFSAERLKGVDSTLKIQPAKLEDSAVYLCASSFTADLHNEQFFGPGTRLTVL.